The source of this T cell receptor beta chain is a study of T-cell reconstitution after alpha-beta-depleted transplantation in children. Overall study results and limits: The main origin of T-cell counts and diversity one year after transplant was newly produced T cells. Several hundred rapidly expanded clones from non-depleted graft cells reportedly supplied alpha-beta T cells about two months post-transplant.

The table lists this clonotype with a few counts. Its antigen is unidentified. Unique molecular identifiers were incorporated when the TCRbeta library was constructed. TCRdb reprocessed the PCR reads with MiXCR, giving one entry per CDR3 protein. The data contain hundreds of thousands of distinct CDR3 sequences, under 15% of them seen just once; the ten biggest clones take up around 2%. V lost 0 bases and J 1 base, leaving 10 bases between the germline ends. The germline CDR1 and CDR2 sequences are SGHRS and YFSETQ. This CDR3 spans 15 amino acids. This specimen consisted of PBMCs, mostly from graft donor cells, obtained 360 days after TCRalphabeta/CD19-depleted stem cell transplant. This chain links TRBV5-1 with TRBJ1-1; TRBD1 might be the D (5 bases). This TCR was sampled from a male patient aged 10 to 17 who had a stem cell transplant for acute myeloid leukemia, so the T cells may come from the graft donor. CDR3 nucleotide sequence: TGCGCCAGCAGCTTGGTCGTAGGGGAGAACACTGAAGCTTTCTTT. It translates to CASSLVVGENTEAFF.